This entry lists 21 T cell receptor beta chains sequenced from one sample in a study of cytotoxic CD8 clonotypes in ibrutinib-treated CLL. Profiled with immunoSEQ multiplex PCR; TCRdb holds only in-frame clones, not every one. The sample holds 250,000 to 350,000 clones, roughly three quarters seen once. The input for sequencing was PBMCs, taken at disease progression, from a patient treated with ibrutinib. The receptors come from a human donor with chronic lymphocytic leukemia.

The chain couples TRBV10-3 to TRBJ2-7; D is uncertain. The germline CDR1 and CDR2 sequences are ENHRY and SYGVKD. CDR3 length: 17 amino acids. V shed 0 bases and J shed 2 bases, with 17 bases lying between them. CDR3 sequence: CAISESMVRVTPYEQYF. DNA for the CDR3: TGTGCCATCAGTGAGTCGATGGTTCGAGTCACCCCCTACGAGCAGTACTTC.

The chain links TRBV9 to TRBJ2-7, with 8 bases that match TRBD1. In germline, CDR1 is SGDLS, CDR2 YYNGEE. The CDR3 contains 15 residues. The V segment lost 3 bases and the J segment 5 bases; nucleotides outside the gene matches: 10. The CDR3 bases are TGTGCCAGCAGCGGGGTCGGGACAGGCCGCGACGAGCAGTACTTC. It yields the protein CASSGVGTGRDEQYF.

The count of this clone is one. This sequence joins TRBV7-9 and TRBJ1-4, with D perhaps TRBD1 (5 bases). Trimming took 8 bases from V and 8 from J, leaving 27 bases between them. The CDR3 is made up of 17 amino acids. Germline V gene lookup returns CDR1 SEHNR and CDR2 FQNEAQ (reference sequence). CDR3 DNA: TGTGCCAGCGAAGGCCTTTGGGAGGGGAAGCCAAAGGAAAAACTGTTTTTT. Protein product: CASEGLWEGKPKEKLFF.

The rearrangement uses TRBV19 and TRBJ2-5; 10 nucleotides agree with TRBD1. The CDR3 totals 15 residues. Trimming cost V 5 bases and J 2 bases; bases outside gene matches: 5. In germline, CDR1 is LNHDA, CDR2 SQIVND (reference sequence). CDR3 sequence reads: CASSPRTGGQETQYF. The CDR3 nucleotides are TGTGCCAGTAGTCCTCGGACAGGGGGGCAAGAGACCCAGTACTTC.

The chain employs TRBV9 and TRBJ2-7; TRBD1 agrees at 10 bases. J gave up 6 bases and V 4 bases, and 4 bases lay outside the gene matches. The germline CDR1 and CDR2 sequences are SGDLS and YYNGEE. This CDR3 region has 13 residues. The CDR3 region is CASSIRTGGEQYF. The CDR3 DNA reads TGTGCCAGCAGCATCCGGACAGGGGGCGAGCAGTACTTC.

CDR3 protein: CASSYRDRVIGELFF. The CDR3 nucleotides are TGTGCCAGCAGCTACCGGGACAGGGTTATCGGGGAGCTGTTTTTT. The chain uses TRBV5-5 and TRBJ2-2; the match to TRBD1 covers 9 bases. Looked up from germline, CDR1 is SGHKS and CDR2 is YYEKEE (reference sequence). Trimming removed 3 bases from V and 7 bases from J; junction bases left unmatched: 7. This CDR3 region has 15 residues.

The V call is TRBV28, the J call TRBJ2-7; TRBD1 matches 7 bases. V shed 5 bases and J 2 bases; nucleotides not matched to a gene: 21. There are 19 residues in the CDR3. The germline CDR1 and CDR2 sequences are MDHEN and SYDVKM. The CDR3 DNA sequence: TGTGCCAGCAGTCCAACCCTCCTGACGGACAGGCATGGGGCCTACGAGCAGTACTTC. It translates to CASSPTLLTDRHGAYEQYF.

The V and J genes are TRBV7-9 and TRBJ1-2; the match to TRBD1 covers 9 bases. This CDR3 comprises 15 residues. In germline, CDR1 is SEHNR, CDR2 FQNEAQ (reference sequence). The V segment lost 5 bases and the J segment 6 bases; nucleotides outside the gene matches: 10. The CDR3 bases are TGTGCCAGCAGCGACCGGGACAGGGCGCGTGATGGCTACACCTTC. Translated: CASSDRDRARDGYTF. Full variable domain (remainder filled in from reference TRBV7-9 and TRBJ1-2): DTGVSQNPRHKITKRGQNVTFRCDPISEHNRLYWYRQTLGQGPEFLTYFQNEAQLEKSRLLSDRFSAERPKGSFSTLEIQRTEQGDSAMYLCASSDRDRARDGYTFGSGTRLTVV.

The CDR3 reads CATSRGDRANQPQHF. In DNA, the CDR3 is TGTGCCACCAGCAGAGGCGACAGGGCCAATCAGCCCCAGCATTTT. The chain is built from TRBV15 and TRBJ1-5; 7 nucleotides line up with TRBD1. After removal of 1 base from V and 3 bases from J, the junction contained 3 bases not matched to a gene. CDR3 length: 15 amino acids. The germline gives CDR1 LNHNV, CDR2 YYDKDF (reference sequence).

This chain joins TRBV4-3 and TRBJ2-7, with 10 bases that match TRBD1. V gave up 1 base and J gave up 3 bases; unmatched junction bases: 9. This CDR3 spans 17 amino acids. The germline CDR1 and CDR2 sequences are LGHNA and YSLEER. The CDR3 DNA reads TGCGCCAGCAGCCAAGGAGGCGGGACAGGGGTGCGCTACGAGCAGTACTTC. Protein: CASSQGGGTGVRYEQYF.

V gene TRBV2 combines with J gene TRBJ1-1, with D tentatively TRBD1 (5 bases). V was trimmed by 5 bases and J by 1 base, leaving 8 bases between them. The CDR3 runs to 13 residues. Germline V gene lookup returns CDR1 SNHLY and CDR2 FYNNEI. The CDR3 nucleotides read TGTGCCAGCAGTTCGACAGAGAACACTGAAGCTTTCTTT. Translating it yields CASSSTENTEAFF. Filled out from reference TRBV2 and TRBJ1-1, the complete variable domain reads EPEVTQTPSHQVTQMGQEVILRCVPISNHLYFYWYRQILGQKVEFLVSFYNNEISEKSEIFDDQFSVERPDGSNFTLKIRSTKLEDSAMYFCASSSTENTEAFFGQGTRLTVV.

The chain employs TRBV7-6 and TRBJ1-2; D is possibly TRBD1 (5 bases). The length of the CDR3 is 16 residues. Between the trimmed V and J ends, which lost 5 bases and 8 bases, there was a span of 24 bases. From germline, CDR1 is SGHVS and CDR2 FNYEAQ. The CDR3 nucleotides are TGTGCCAGCAGCCCCCATCTGGGTGGGCAGGGAGGAGGCTACACCTTC. It yields the protein CASSPHLGGQGGGYTF.

The CDR3: CASSLRWAGAGGYTF. The CDR3, as DNA: TGTGCCAGCAGCTTACGGTGGGCAGGGGCCGGTGGCTACACCTTC. This chain connects TRBV7-2 to TRBJ1-2; possible D gene TRBD1, 6 bases. Trimming took off 2 bases at V and 7 bases at J, with 17 bases between the two ends. Germline V gene sequence: CDR1 SGHTA, CDR2 FQGNSA. CDR3 size: 15 residues.

In DNA form, the CDR3 reads TGCGCCAGCAGCCAAGGGGACAGGGTCCCCTCCGGGCAGTACTTC. This encodes CASSQGDRVPSGQYF. V and J are TRBV4-1 and TRBJ2-7; 9 positions match TRBD1. J lost 9 bases, V lost 1 base, and 10 bases had no gene match. This CDR3 has 15 residues. Germline CDR1 reads MGHRA; CDR2 reads YSYEKL.

V is TRBV28 and J is TRBJ2-7; D is undetermined. This CDR3 has 13 amino acids. Per germline, CDR1 MDHEN and CDR2 SYDVKM. Trimming pared 4 bases from V and 5 bases from J, leaving 12 bases between. CDR3 sequence (DNA): TGTGCCAGCAGTTCCCCCCCGGCCCACGAGCAGTACTTC. It specifies CASSSPPAHEQYF.

This clone was seen only a few times. The V gene is TRBV27, the J gene TRBJ2-7, with no clear D. CDR1 is MNHEY and CDR2 is SMNVEV in the germline V gene (reference sequence). The V gene lost 2 bases and the J gene lost 5 bases, with 7 bases spanning the gap. The CDR3 loop spans 12 amino acids. This chain's CDR3 is CASSLGSHEQYF. The CDR3 bases are TGTGCCAGCAGTTTAGGGTCTCACGAGCAGTACTTC.

The gene calls are TRBV7-3 and TRBJ2-3; D unclear. V gave up 3 bases and J gave up 0 bases, with 19 bases separating them. The CDR3 covers 18 residues. Germline V gene data show CDR1 as SGHTA and CDR2 as FQGTGA. CDR3 loop: CASSFGPLDGSSTDTQYF. CDR3 DNA: TGTGCCAGCAGCTTCGGGCCCTTGGACGGTTCTAGCACAGATACGCAGTATTTT.

The chain is built from TRBV9 and TRBJ1-2, with D perhaps matching TRBD1 (6 bases). The CDR3 has 14 residues. Germline loops: CDR1 SGDLS, CDR2 YYNGEE. Between the trimmed V and J ends, which lost 4 bases and 7 bases, there was a span of 17 bases. CDR3: CASSILGTPSGYTF. CDR3 bases: TGTGCCAGCAGCATCCTCGGGACACCCTCTGGCTACACCTTC.

J is TRBJ2-7 and V is TRBV28; TRBD1 is a possible D gene (5 bases). Germline V gene data show CDR1 as MDHEN and CDR2 as SYDVKM. V was cut by 3 bases and J by 1 base, with 7 bases left in between. This CDR3 contains 13 residues. The CDR3: CASSLPGSYEQYF. The CDR3 DNA is TGTGCCAGCAGTTTGCCAGGGTCCTACGAGCAGTACTTC.

This clone was counted a single time. The rearrangement joins TRBV7-2 to TRBJ2-7; D gene uncertain. Per germline, CDR1 SGHTA and CDR2 FQGNSA. The CDR3 loop spans 13 amino acids. Trimming took 5 bases from V and 5 from J, leaving 13 bases between them. The CDR3 coding sequence is TGTGCCAGCAGCGTGACTGGGGTACACGAGCAGTACTTC. Amino acids: CASSVTGVHEQYF.

CDR3 DNA sequence: TGTGCCAGCAGTTTACCTCGGACCGGGACAGGGCGTACTAAAGACTATGGCTACACCTTC. Protein: CASSLPRTGTGRTKDYGYTF. The gene calls are TRBV28 and TRBJ1-2; 9 bases match TRBD1. CDR1 MDHEN and CDR2 SYDVKM come from the germline V gene. The length of the CDR3 is 20 residues. The junction had 19 bases not matched to a gene; V was cut back by 2 bases and J by 3 bases.